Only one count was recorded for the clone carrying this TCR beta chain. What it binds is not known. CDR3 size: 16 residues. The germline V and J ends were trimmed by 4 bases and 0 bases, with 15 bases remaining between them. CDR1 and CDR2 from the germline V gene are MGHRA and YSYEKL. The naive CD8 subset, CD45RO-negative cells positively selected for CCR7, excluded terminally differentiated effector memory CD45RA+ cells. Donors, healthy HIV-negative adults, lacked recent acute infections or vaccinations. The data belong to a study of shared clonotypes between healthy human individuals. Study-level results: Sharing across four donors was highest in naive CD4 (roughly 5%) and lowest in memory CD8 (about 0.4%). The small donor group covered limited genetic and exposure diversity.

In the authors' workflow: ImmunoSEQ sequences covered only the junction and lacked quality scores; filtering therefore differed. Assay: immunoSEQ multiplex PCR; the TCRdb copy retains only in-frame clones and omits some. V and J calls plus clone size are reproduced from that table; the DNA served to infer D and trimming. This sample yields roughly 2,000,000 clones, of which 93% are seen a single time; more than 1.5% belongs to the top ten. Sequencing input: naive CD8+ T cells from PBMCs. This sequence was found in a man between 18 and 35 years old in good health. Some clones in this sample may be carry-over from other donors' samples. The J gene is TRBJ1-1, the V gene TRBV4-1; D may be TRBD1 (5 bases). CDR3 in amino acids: CASSPSMTAVNTEAFF. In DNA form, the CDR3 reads TGCGCCAGCAGCCCTTCCATGACAGCGGTGAACACTGAAGCTTTCTTT.